Listed below are T cell receptor beta chains from one sample, sequenced in a study of blood T cell repertoires in COVID-19. Some clones are missing from TCRdb's copy, which holds only in-frame ones; the method was immunoSEQ multiplex PCR. Of 70,000 to 100,000 clones in the sample, about 90% are singletons; the top ten hold roughly 8.1%. The sequencing sample was made of peripheral blood. These receptors were obtained from a woman aged 70-85 years with acute or convalescent COVID-19. Both conserved end residues are part of each CDR3. A D gene is named only where the DNA matches it firmly. Some rows mark clone size as missing; the rest say once, few, many or name a class of expanded clone.

cdr3_length	v_call	d_call	clone_size	j_call	cdr3_nt	cdr3_aa
16	TRBV7-8	TRBD1	few	TRBJ2-5	TGTGCCAGCAGCTTAGGGGACAGGGGACGACAAGAGACCCAGTACTTC	CASSLGDRGRQETQYF
14	TRBV28	-	-	TRBJ2-7	TGTGCCAGCACCCCAACTACCGAGGCCTACGAGCAGTACTTC	CASTPTTEAYEQYF
16	TRBV19	-	-	TRBJ2-7	TGTGCCAGTAGTAAGGAGCGAACGGTAGGCTCCTACGAGCAGTACTTC	CASSKERTVGSYEQYF
14	TRBV3-1/TRBV3-2	-	-	TRBJ1-3	TGTGCCAGCAACCTCGCGGGTCCTGGAAACACCATATATTTT	CASNLAGPGNTIYF
15	TRBV30	TRBD1	once	TRBJ1-5	TGTGCCTGGAGTGTTCTAGACAGGGATAGGCAGCCCCAGCATTTT	CAWSVLDRDRQPQHF
16	TRBV7-8	TRBD2	few	TRBJ2-1	TGTGCCAGCAGCTCACCACTAGCGCACTCCTACAATGAGCAGTTCTTC	CASSSPLAHSYNEQFF
18	TRBV5-5	-	-	TRBJ2-3	TGTGCCAGCAGCCGAAACGGGGGGCAGGTTACTAGCACAGATACGCAGTATTTT	CASSRNGGQVTSTDTQYF
15	TRBV9	-	-	TRBJ1-3	TGTGCCAGCAGCGTAGATGCTAAATCGGGAAACACCATATATTTT	CASSVDAKSGNTIYF
13	TRBV12-3/TRBV12-4	TRBD1	-	TRBJ2-7	TGTGCCAGCAGTCACGGGACAGAGTACGAGCAGTACTTC	CASSHGTEYEQYF
16	TRBV5-4	-	-	TRBJ1-1	TGTGCCAGCAGCTTGGGAGGGGCAACAGGGCACACTGAAGCTTTCTTT	CASSLGGATGHTEAFF
19	TRBV14	TRBD1	-	TRBJ1-3	TGTGCCAGCAGCCAAACCCCGGGACAGACTTCTCGCTCTGGAAACACCATATATTTT	CASSQTPGQTSRSGNTIYF
15	TRBV11-2	-	-	TRBJ1-6	TGTGCCAGCAGAAACATCAGGGGACGAGAATCACCCCTCCACTTT	CASRNIRGRESPLHF
15	TRBV28	-	-	TRBJ2-5	TGTGCCAGCAGTTTGGCTCTGGGGGGACAAGAGACCCAGTACTTC	CASSLALGGQETQYF
14	TRBV5-1	-	-	TRBJ2-7	TGCGCCAGCAGCTTGTTGGGGCCTTTGGTTGAGCAGTACTTC	CASSLLGPLVEQYF
16	TRBV24-1	-	-	TRBJ2-7	TGTGCCACCAGTGACTCCAATTCCGGGAGTATTTACGAGCAGTACTTC	CATSDSNSGSIYEQYF
14	TRBV10-1	-	once	TRBJ2-1	TGCGCCAGCAGTGAGGGACAGAAATACAATGAGCAGTTCTTC	CASSEGQKYNEQFF
19	TRBV4-1	TRBD1	-	TRBJ1-3	TGCGCCAGCAGCCAAGGGACAGGGGCAGATTCACGCTCTGGAAACACCATATATTTT	CASSQGTGADSRSGNTIYF
15	TRBV2	-	-	TRBJ1-5	TGTGCCAGCAGTGAATACGGGACACCACCTCAGCCCCAGCATTTT	CASSEYGTPPQPQHF
15	TRBV7-6	-	once	TRBJ2-5	TGTGCCAGCAGCAACGACAGGCCCCGGCAAGAGACCCAGTACTTC	CASSNDRPRQETQYF
17	TRBV6-4	-	-	TRBJ2-1	TGTGCCAGCAGTGACATACTAGTTAAGGGCTCCTACAATGAGCAGTTCTTC	CASSDILVKGSYNEQFF
13	TRBV5-4	TRBD1	-	TRBJ1-2	TGTGCCAGCAGCTTGGCACCGACAGGGGGCTACACCTTC	CASSLAPTGGYTF
13	TRBV19	-	-	TRBJ1-2	TGTGCCAGTAGTCGGACCACAGAGGGTGGCTACACCTTC	CASSRTTEGGYTF
12	TRBV3-1/TRBV3-2	-	few	TRBJ1-4	TGTGCCAGCAGCCGAGACGGTCAGGCACTGTTTTTT	CASSRDGQALFF
14	TRBV19	-	-	TRBJ2-1	TGTGCCAGTAGTATAGTCCTCGGAGACAATGAGCAGTTCTTC	CASSIVLGDNEQFF
12	TRBV6-6	-	-	TRBJ2-1	TGTGCCAGCAGTTTCATTTACAAGGAGCAGTTCTTC	CASSFIYKEQFF
16	TRBV7-2	TRBD1	-	TRBJ2-2	TGTGCCAGCAGCTTATTCGGGACAGGGGGCACCGGGGAGCTGTTTTTT	CASSLFGTGGTGELFF
15	TRBV6-5	-	-	TRBJ2-2	TGTGCCAGCAGGGGAACAGGGACGCTAACCGGGGAGCTGTTTTTT	CASRGTGTLTGELFF
16	TRBV27	TRBD2	-	TRBJ2-2	TGTGCCAGCAGTTTCCGCGGGGGGCTTAACACCGGGGAGCTGTTTTTT	CASSFRGGLNTGELFF
15	TRBV27	TRBD1	-	TRBJ2-7	TGTGCCAGCAGTTACCGGGACAGGTCCTCCTACGAGCAGTACTTC	CASSYRDRSSYEQYF
17	TRBV28	-	-	TRBJ2-2	TGTGCCAGCAGCGCTCCCTTCGGGGACACCCAGACCGGGGAGCTGTTTTTT	CASSAPFGDTQTGELFF
13	TRBV7-3	-	few	TRBJ1-1	TGTGCCAGCAGCCAAACCAGGAACACTGAAGCTTTCTTT	CASSQTRNTEAFF
15	TRBV11-2	TRBD1	-	TRBJ2-1	TGTGCCAGCAGCTTAGAAGGACAGGGTTACAATGAGCAGTTCTTC	CASSLEGQGYNEQFF
15	TRBV7-5	-	once	TRBJ2-7	TGTGTCAGAAGATTTAGAGGTTTAGCGTCTTACGAGCAGTACTTC	CVRRFRGLASYEQYF
14	TRBV24-1	TRBD1	-	TRBJ1-2	TGTGCCACCAGTGATGGGGACAGGAGCTATGGCTACACCTTC	CATSDGDRSYGYTF
14	TRBV28	-	-	TRBJ2-2	TGTGCCAGCGGTGGGGCGAACGACCCCGGGGAGCTGTTTTTT	CASGGANDPGELFF
15	TRBV3-1/TRBV3-2	TRBD1	-	TRBJ1-1	TGTGCCAGCAGCCACGGGACAGGGTACAACACTGAAGCTTTCTTT	CASSHGTGYNTEAFF
14	TRBV15	-	-	TRBJ1-2	TGTGCCACCAGCAGAGCCGGTTCCAACTATGGCTACACCTTC	CATSRAGSNYGYTF
13	TRBV24-1	-	-	TRBJ1-1	TGTGCCACCAGAAGTCGTGGGGGGACTGAAGCTTTCTTT	CATRSRGGTEAFF
15	TRBV9	-	-	TRBJ2-2	TGTGCCAGCAGCGTAGGAGTCGGGAGTACCGGGGAGCTGTTTTTT	CASSVGVGSTGELFF
12	TRBV30	-	-	TRBJ1-1	TGTGCCTGGAGTCCTGGAGACACTGAAGCTTTCTTT	CAWSPGDTEAFF
18	TRBV4-1	TRBD2	few	TRBJ2-3	TGCGCCAGCAGCCGAAACGGACTAGCGGGAGCGGGCACAGATACGCAGTATTTT	CASSRNGLAGAGTDTQYF
13	TRBV7-9	-	-	TRBJ2-7	TGTGCCAGCAGCTCCGGGACATCCTACGAGCAGTACTTC	CASSSGTSYEQYF
14	TRBV2	-	-	TRBJ2-3	TGTGCCAGCAGGTGGCAGGGAAGTTCAGATACGCAGTATTTT	CASRWQGSSDTQYF
14	TRBV5-5	TRBD1	-	TRBJ2-7	TGTGCCAGCAGCAAAGGACAGGGGGCGTGGGAGCAGTACTTC	CASSKGQGAWEQYF
14	TRBV29-1	TRBD2	-	TRBJ2-1	TGCAGCGTTGTTGGGGGGGGGACCTACAATGAGCAGTTCTTC	CSVVGGGTYNEQFF
16	TRBV4-1	-	-	TRBJ2-2	TGCGCCAGCAGCCCCCGCAGAACCTCGAACACCGGGGAGCTGTTTTTT	CASSPRRTSNTGELFF
14	TRBV6-5	-	-	TRBJ2-3	TGTGCCAGCAGTTATCGGGAGAGCACAGATACGCAGTATTTT	CASSYRESTDTQYF
14	TRBV29-1	TRBD1	-	TRBJ1-5	TGCAGCGTTGGGGGGACAGGGGACAATCAGCCCCAGCATTTT	CSVGGTGDNQPQHF
17	TRBV9	TRBD1	-	TRBJ1-1	TGTGCCAGCAGCGTAGAAGATGGGGGACAGGCGAACACTGAAGCTTTCTTT	CASSVEDGGQANTEAFF
13	TRBV24-1	-	-	TRBJ2-7	TGTGCCACCAGTGGCGAAGACACCTACGAGCAGTACTTC	CATSGEDTYEQYF
14	TRBV5-5	TRBD1	-	TRBJ1-6	TGTGCCAGCAGCATAGGACAGGGTGGCTCACCCCTCCACTTT	CASSIGQGGSPLHF
14	TRBV3-1/TRBV3-2	-	-	TRBJ2-5	TGTGCCAGCAGCCAAGAATTATCCCAAGAGACCCAGTACTTC	CASSQELSQETQYF
15	TRBV3-1/TRBV3-2	-	few	TRBJ1-3	TGTGCCAGCAGCCAACGACAGGACCCTGGAAACACCATATATTTT	CASSQRQDPGNTIYF
15	TRBV19	-	-	TRBJ2-2	TGTGCCAGTAGTATAGAAGACAGAAAAACCGGGGAGCTGTTTTTT	CASSIEDRKTGELFF
19	TRBV19	-	-	TRBJ2-2	TGTGCCAGTAGTATTTGGGGTTGGGGGGACGCCTATTACACCGGGGAGCTGTTTTTT	CASSIWGWGDAYYTGELFF
15	TRBV5-6	TRBD2	-	TRBJ2-1	TGTGCCAGCAGCTCCCCTAGCGGGGCCTACAATGAGCAGTTCTTC	CASSSPSGAYNEQFF
13	TRBV20-1	TRBD2	-	TRBJ2-1	TGCAGTGCTAGTCCTAGCGGTGACAATGAGCAGTTCTTC	CSASPSGDNEQFF
11	TRBV20-1	-	-	TRBJ1-2	TGCAGTGCTAGAGACCCGGGGGGCTACACCTTC	CSARDPGGYTF
15	TRBV5-1	TRBD1	-	TRBJ1-3	TGCGCCAGCAGCCCTGGGACAGGTGGTCGGAACACCATATATTTT	CASSPGTGGRNTIYF